These 14 T cell receptor beta chains were all obtained from the same sample, sequenced in a study of cytomegalovirus exposure and HLA in healthy donors. PCR used 60 Vbeta primers and 13 Jbeta primers. Profiled with immunoSEQ multiplex PCR; TCRdb holds only in-frame clones, not every one. The sample lists 35,000 to 40,000 clones; around three fifths were seen once. Sequencing input: PBMCs. The receptors here all came from a man over 45 in good health and CMV-seropositive.

The chain has TRBV2 and TRBJ2-7, with 9 positions matching TRBD2. With 10 bases clipped from V and 7 bases from J, the junction kept 14 bases outside the gene matches. The CDR3 is 14 residues long. Germline V CDR1 and CDR2: SNHLY, FYNNEI. The chain's CDR3 is CATGGRGGAGEQYF. Here the CDR3 DNA reads TGTGCCACCGGCGGGCGCGGGGGGGCCGGAGAGCAGTACTTC.

This clone has just one count. The chain uses TRBV5-6 and TRBJ1-2; D unclear. V gave up 2 bases and J gave up 0 bases, with 8 bases separating them. Germline values: CDR1 SGHDT, CDR2 YYEEEE. The CDR3 extends over 14 amino acids. CDR3 coding DNA: TGTGCCAGCAGCTTTCAGGTCTCTAACTATGGCTACACCTTC. Residues: CASSFQVSNYGYTF.

J is TRBJ2-3 and V is TRBV7-2; TRBD2 matches at 16 bases. Germline V gene lookup returns CDR1 SGHTA and CDR2 FQGNSA. V trimming: 5 bases; J trimming: 0 bases; junction bases outside the gene matches: 8. The CDR3 is made up of 19 amino acids. This CDR3 reads CASSQMGLAGGSSTDTQYF. CDR3 sequence (DNA): TGTGCCAGCAGCCAGATGGGACTAGCGGGGGGGAGTAGCACAGATACGCAGTATTTT.

The chain has TRBV11-2 and TRBJ1-5, with D unclear. This CDR3 spans 13 amino acids. Trimming took off 3 bases at V and 7 bases at J, with 10 bases between the two ends. CDR1 and CDR2 from the germline V gene are SGHAT and FQNNGV. In DNA, the CDR3 is TGTGCCAGCAGCTTGACACCCCAACAGCCCCAGCATTTT. It specifies CASSLTPQQPQHF.

This chain joins TRBV12-5 and TRBJ1-5; 7 bases fit TRBD1. Germline V gene sequence: CDR1 LGHNT, CDR2 FRNRAP. With V trimmed by 4 bases and J by 5 bases, 5 bases remained unmatched. This CDR3 is built from 14 residues. CDR3 sequence: CASGSGQNYQPQHF. The CDR3 DNA is TGTGCTAGTGGTTCGGGACAGAATTATCAGCCCCAGCATTTT. The complete variable domain, with remaining parts taken from reference TRBV12-5 and TRBJ1-5, reads DARVTQTPRHKVTEMGQEVTMRCQPILGHNTVFWYRQTMMQGLELLAYFRNRAPLDDSGMPKDRFSAEMPDATLATLKIQPSEPRDSAVYFCASGSGQNYQPQHFGDGTRLSIL.

The chain uses TRBV11-2 and TRBJ2-1, with 8 bases aligning to TRBD1. J lost 4 bases, V lost 5 bases, and 4 bases had no gene match. Germline CDR1 and CDR2: SGHAT and FQNNGV. The CDR3 contains 14 residues. CDR3 DNA: TGTGCCAGCAGCCCTCGGACAGGGTACAATGAGCAGTTCTTC. This encodes CASSPRTGYNEQFF.

The gene calls are TRBV2 and TRBJ1-1, with D perhaps TRBD1 (5 bases). Germline CDR1 reads SNHLY; CDR2 reads FYNNEI. The CDR3 runs to 15 residues. V lost 4 bases to trimming and J lost 2 bases, with 14 bases between them. CDR3 nucleotides: TGTGCCAGCAGTGGGGTAGACAGAACAAACACTGAAGCTTTCTTT. Protein: CASSGVDRTNTEAFF.

This sequence joins TRBV9 and TRBJ2-3, with 7 nucleotides matching TRBD1. V lost 3 bases to trimming and J lost 8 bases; unmatched junction nucleotides: 6. Germline V gene sequence: CDR1 SGDLS, CDR2 YYNGEE. The CDR3 loop spans 13 amino acids. The CDR3 sequence: CASSANRGSTQYF. CDR3 sequence (DNA): TGTGCCAGCAGCGCAAACAGGGGAAGTACGCAGTATTTT.

The V call is TRBV15, the J call TRBJ1-5, with a tentative D call TRBD1 (6 bases). The V end lost 5 bases, the J end lost 3 bases, and 14 bases lay between the germline ends. The CDR3 consists of 15 residues. Germline assignment: CDR1 LNHNV and CDR2 YYDKDF (reference sequence). Here the CDR3 reads CATSPRQGNNQPQHF. CDR3 bases: TGTGCCACCAGCCCAAGGCAGGGGAACAATCAGCCCCAGCATTTT.

This clone was seen a handful of times. This chain links TRBV7-9 with TRBJ2-1, with 14 positions matching TRBD2. Germline V gene sequence: CDR1 SEHNR, CDR2 FQNEAQ (reference sequence). This CDR3 is 15 amino acids long. V shed 5 bases and J 7 bases; nucleotides not matched to a gene: 4. CDR3 in DNA: TGTGCCAGCAGCCCGACTAGCGGGGGGGCGAATGAGCAGTTCTTC. It specifies CASSPTSGGANEQFF.

The rearrangement links TRBV11-1 to TRBJ2-7; TRBD1 might be the D (5 bases). The CDR3 is 14 residues long. V shed 0 bases and J shed 1 base, with 7 bases lying between them. Germline loops: CDR1 SGHAT, CDR2 FQDESV (reference sequence). CDR3 loop: CASSLAGASYEQYF. The CDR3 DNA sequence: TGTGCCAGCAGCTTAGCAGGGGCTTCCTACGAGCAGTACTTC.

The CDR3 coding sequence is TGTGCCATCAACATACAGGGGCCCACAGATACGCAGTATTTT. Protein sequence: CAINIQGPTDTQYF. The chain carries TRBV10-3 and TRBJ2-3; 7 bases map to TRBD1. Germline V CDR1 and CDR2: ENHRY, SYGVKD. The CDR3 is 14 residues long. Trimming took 7 bases from V and 2 from J; bases not matched to a gene: 6.

The J gene is TRBJ1-4, the V gene TRBV7-3; 8 bases line up with TRBD1. The ends lost 7 bases at V and 16 bases at J; junction bases unmatched: 17. CDR1 is SGHTA, CDR2 FQGTGA, per germline. The CDR3 spans 14 residues. CDR3 region: CASILQGDWDSKFF. The CDR3, as DNA: TGTGCCAGCATATTACAGGGGGATTGGGACAGTAAGTTTTTT.

This clone was picked up a small number of times. The chain links TRBV2 to TRBJ2-5, with a possible D match to TRBD1 (6 bases). The germline V gene encodes CDR1 SNHLY and CDR2 FYNNEI. Trimming stripped 4 bases from V and 3 bases from J, with 9 bases between. The CDR3 totals 13 residues. Written as DNA, the CDR3 is TGTGCCAGCAGTGTAGAGGGGGAAGAGACCCAGTACTTC. Encoded protein: CASSVEGEETQYF.